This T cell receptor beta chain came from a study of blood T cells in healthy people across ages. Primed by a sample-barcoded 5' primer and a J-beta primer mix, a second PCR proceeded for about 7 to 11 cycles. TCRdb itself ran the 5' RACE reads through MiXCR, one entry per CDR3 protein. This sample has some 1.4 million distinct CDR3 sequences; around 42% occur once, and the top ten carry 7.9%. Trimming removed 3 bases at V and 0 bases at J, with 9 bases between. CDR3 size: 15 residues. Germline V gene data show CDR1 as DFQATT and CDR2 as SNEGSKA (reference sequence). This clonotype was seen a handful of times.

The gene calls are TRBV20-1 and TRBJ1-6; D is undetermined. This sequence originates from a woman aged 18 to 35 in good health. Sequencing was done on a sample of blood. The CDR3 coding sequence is TGCAGTGCTAGCATTGTGTGCTCCTATAATTCACCCCTCCACTTT. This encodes CSASIVCSYNSPLHF.